This T cell receptor (beta chain) was identified during a study of blood T cell repertoires in COVID-19. Study overall: Samples of COVID-19 (acute and convalescent) were obtained from the United States, Italy and Spain. T cells, B-cell-depleted T cells, or PBMCs supplied cDNA or gDNA.

The CDR3 runs to 15 residues. Between the trimmed V and J ends, which lost 1 base and 0 bases, there was a span of 4 bases. Germline CDR1 SGHNT, CDR2 YENEEA. Sequencing used immunoSEQ multiplex PCR; TCRdb keeps in-frame clones, though not all of them. The sample yields 70,000 to 80,000 clones, 75% to 90% seen once. Sequenced: peripheral blood. The chain employs TRBV11-3 and TRBJ2-6; the D is unclear. The receptor's source is a human donor in a cohort sampled during active COVID-19. In DNA form, the CDR3 reads TGTGCCAGCAGCTTAGGAGGCTCTGGGGCCAACGTCCTGACTTTC. The encoded protein is CASSLGGSGANVLTF.